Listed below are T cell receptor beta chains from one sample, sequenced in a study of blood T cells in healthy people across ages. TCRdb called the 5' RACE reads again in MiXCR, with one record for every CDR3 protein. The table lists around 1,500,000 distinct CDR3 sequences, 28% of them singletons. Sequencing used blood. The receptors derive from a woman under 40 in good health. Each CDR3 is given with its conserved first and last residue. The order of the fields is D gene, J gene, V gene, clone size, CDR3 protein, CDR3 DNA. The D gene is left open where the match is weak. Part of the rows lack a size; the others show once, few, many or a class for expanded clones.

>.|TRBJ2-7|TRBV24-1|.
CATSDAYRDRGREQYF
TGTGCCACCAGTGATGCCTACCGGGACCGAGGGCGCGAGCAGTACTTC
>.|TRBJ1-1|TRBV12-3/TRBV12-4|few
CASRPGTVNTEAFF
TGTGCCAGCAGACCCGGGACGGTGAACACTGAAGCTTTCTTT
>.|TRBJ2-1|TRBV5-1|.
CASSLAPDEQFF
TGCGCCAGCAGCTTGGCCCCGGATGAGCAGTTCTTC
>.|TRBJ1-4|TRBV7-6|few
CASSLQAVNEKLFF
TGTGCCAGCAGCCTACAGGCCGTGAATGAAAAACTGTTTTTT
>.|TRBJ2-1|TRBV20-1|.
CSARDRAGSYNEQFF
TGCAGTGCTAGAGATCGGGCGGGAAGCTACAATGAGCAGTTCTTC
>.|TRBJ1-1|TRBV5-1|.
CASSLGSSNTEAFF
TGTGCCAGCAGTTTAGGAAGTTCGAACACTGAAGCTTTCTTT
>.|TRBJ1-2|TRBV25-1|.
CASSEAGGSGYTF
TGTGCCAGCAGTGAAGCCGGGGGAAGCGGCTACACCTTC
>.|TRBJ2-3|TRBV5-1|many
CASRVLATGADTQYF
TGCGCCAGCAGAGTGCTAGCTACAGGAGCAGATACGCAGTATTTT
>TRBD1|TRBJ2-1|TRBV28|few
CASSWTGANNEQFF
TGTGCCAGCAGTTGGACAGGGGCAAACAATGAGCAGTTCTTC
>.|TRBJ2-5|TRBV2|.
CASSEARYPTKTQYF
TGTGCCAGCAGTGAAGCGCGTTACCCGACGAAGACCCAGTACTTC
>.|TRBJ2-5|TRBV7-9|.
CASSLVRENRPYERYF
TGTGCCAGCAGCTTAGTCAGGGAAAATCGACCCTACGAGCGGTACTTC
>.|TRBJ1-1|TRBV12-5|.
CASGSMGGPYSEAFF
TGTGCTAGTGGTTCTATGGGGGGCCCCTACTCTGAAGCTTTCTTT
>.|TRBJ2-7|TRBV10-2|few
CASVGGGVSYEQYF
TGCGCCAGCGTGGGGGGTGGCGTATCCTACGAGCAGTACTTC
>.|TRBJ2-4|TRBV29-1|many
CSVAGGLQNIQYF
TGCAGCGTTGCCGGGGGCCTCCAAAACATTCAGTACTTC
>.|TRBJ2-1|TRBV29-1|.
CSVEDQDAAGEKEFF
TGCAGCGTTGAAGATCAGGATGCCGCCGGCGAAAAGGAGTTCTTC
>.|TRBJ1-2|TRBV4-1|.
CASSQDLGWGYTF
TGCGCCAGCAGCCAAGATCTGGGGTGGGGCTACACCTTC
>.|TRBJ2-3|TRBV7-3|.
CASSLNGLYTQYF
TGTGCCAGCAGCTTAAACGGTCTCTATACGCAGTATTTT
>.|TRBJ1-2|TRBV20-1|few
CSARVAASTGYTF
TGCAGTGCTAGAGTTGCGGCGAGCACCGGCTACACCTTC
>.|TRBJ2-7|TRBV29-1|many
CSVEGGETYEQYF
TGCAGCGTTGAGGGGGGTGAGACCTACGAGCAGTACTTC
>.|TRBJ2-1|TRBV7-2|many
CASSFGGRGEQFF
TGTGCCAGCAGCTTCGGGGGGCGGGGTGAGCAGTTCTTC
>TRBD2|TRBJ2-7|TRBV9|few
CASSGGGISYEQYF
TGTGCCAGCAGCGGGGGAGGGATCTCCTACGAGCAGTACTTC
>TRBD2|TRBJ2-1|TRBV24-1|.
CATSDPSGRPNEQFF
TGTGCCACCAGTGATCCTAGCGGGAGGCCGAATGAGCAGTTCTTC
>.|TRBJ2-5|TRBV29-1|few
CSDLNLSETQYF
TGCAGCGACCTTAATCTCTCAGAGACCCAGTACTTC
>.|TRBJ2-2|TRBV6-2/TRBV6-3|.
CASGRRRLLDTGELFF
TGTGCCAGCGGTAGGAGGCGACTCTTGGACACCGGGGAGCTGTTTTTT
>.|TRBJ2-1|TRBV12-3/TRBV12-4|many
CASSPTGRQVHEQFF
TGTGCCAGCAGCCCGACCGGAAGACAAGTTCATGAGCAGTTCTTC
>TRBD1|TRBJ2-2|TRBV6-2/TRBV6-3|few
CASSFTGTGNSGELFF
TGTGCCAGCAGTTTTACCGGGACAGGGAACTCCGGGGAGCTGTTTTTT
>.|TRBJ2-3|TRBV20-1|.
CSARDGLATGTQYF
TGCAGTGCTAGAGATGGGTTAGCAACAGGTACGCAGTATTTT
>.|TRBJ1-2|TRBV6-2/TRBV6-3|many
CASSKGGQPPYGYTF
TGTGCCAGCAGCAAAGGTGGACAGCCTCCCTATGGCTACACCTTC
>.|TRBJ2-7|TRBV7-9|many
CASSLNSGISYEQYF
TGTGCCAGCAGCCTAAATAGCGGTATCTCCTACGAGCAGTACTTC
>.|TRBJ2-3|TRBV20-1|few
CSALGGRLDTQYF
TGCAGTGCTCTCGGGGGGCGACTAGATACGCAGTATTTT
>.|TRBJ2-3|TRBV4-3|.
CASSQGPYTDTQYF
TGCGCCAGCAGCCAAGGGCCTTACACAGATACGCAGTATTTT
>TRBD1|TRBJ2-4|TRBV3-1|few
CASSQGPQGDIQYF
TGTGCCAGCAGCCAAGGCCCCCAGGGGGACATTCAGTACTTC
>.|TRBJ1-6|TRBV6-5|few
CASTGQNSPLHF
TGTGCCAGCACTGGGCAGAATTCACCCCTCCACTTT
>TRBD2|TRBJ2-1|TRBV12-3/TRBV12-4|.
CASIGTTRPDEQFF
TGTGCCAGCATTGGGACTACGAGGCCGGATGAGCAGTTCTTC
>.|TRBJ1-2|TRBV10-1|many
CASSQSTINYGYTF
TGCGCCAGCTCACAATCGACAATAAACTATGGCTACACCTTC
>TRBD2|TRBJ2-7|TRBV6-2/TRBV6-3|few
CASQLVGGPYEQYF
TGTGCCAGCCAGCTAGTGGGAGGGCCCTACGAGCAGTACTTC
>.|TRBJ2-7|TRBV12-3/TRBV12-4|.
CASSLALSGREQYF
TGTGCCAGCAGTTTAGCGCTATCAGGGCGAGAGCAGTACTTC
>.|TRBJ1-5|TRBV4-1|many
CASSPNLDQPQHF
TGCGCCAGCAGCCCAAACCTCGATCAGCCCCAGCATTTT
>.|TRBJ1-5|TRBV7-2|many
CASSLVRDNQPQHF
TGTGCCAGCAGCTTAGTACGGGACAATCAGCCCCAGCATTTT
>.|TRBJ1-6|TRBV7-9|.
CASSPRVGQRNSPLHF
TGTGCCAGCAGCCCTAGAGTAGGTCAAAGGAATTCACCCCTCCACTTT
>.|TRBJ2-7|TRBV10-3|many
CAISEREAGAYEQYF
TGTGCCATCAGTGAAAGGGAGGCAGGGGCCTACGAGCAGTACTTC
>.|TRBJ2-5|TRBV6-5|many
CASSYSTGGIQYF
TGTGCCAGCAGTTACTCGACGGGCGGAATCCAGTACTTC
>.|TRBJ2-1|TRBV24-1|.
CATSDLIYNGQFF
TGTGCCACCAGTGATCTGATCTACAATGGGCAGTTCTTC
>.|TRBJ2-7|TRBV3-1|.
CASSQGPRGQYF
TGTGCCAGCAGCCAAGGACCCCGCGGGCAGTACTTC
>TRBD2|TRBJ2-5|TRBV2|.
CASAPGGVQETQYF
TGTGCCAGCGCCCCCGGGGGGGTCCAAGAGACCCAGTACTTC
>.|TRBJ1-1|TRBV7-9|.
CASGIVSTEAFF
TGTGCCTCAGGGATCGTGAGCACTGAAGCTTTCTTT
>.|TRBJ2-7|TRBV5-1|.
CASSIGDSSYEQYF
TGCGCCAGCAGCATAGGGGATTCATCCTACGAGCAGTACTTC
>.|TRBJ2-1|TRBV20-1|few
CSARDGRAQNEQFF
TGCAGTGCTAGAGATGGGCGGGCCCAGAATGAGCAGTTCTTC
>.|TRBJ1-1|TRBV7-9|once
CASSSLRNPYTEAFF
TGTGCCAGCAGCTCTCTGAGGAATCCGTACACTGAAGCTTTCTTT
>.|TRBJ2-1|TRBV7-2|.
CASSLGVRDEQFF
TGTGCCAGCAGCTTAGGGGTGAGAGATGAGCAGTTCTTC
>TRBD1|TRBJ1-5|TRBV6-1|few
CASGTGVNQPQHF
TGTGCCAGCGGGACAGGGGTCAATCAGCCCCAGCATTTT
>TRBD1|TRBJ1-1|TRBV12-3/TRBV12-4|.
CASSFSRGSTEAFF
TGTGCCAGCAGTTTTTCCAGGGGGTCCACTGAAGCTTTCTTT
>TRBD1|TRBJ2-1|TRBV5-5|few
CASSPHTDRESYNEQFF
TGTGCCAGCAGCCCTCATACGGACAGGGAGTCCTACAATGAGCAGTTCTTC
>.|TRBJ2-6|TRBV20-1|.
CSARPRNGANVLTF
TGCAGTGCTAGACCCAGAAACGGGGCCAACGTCCTGACTTTC
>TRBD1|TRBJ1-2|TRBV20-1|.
CSARVNFGQGNGYTF
TGCAGTGCTAGAGTTAATTTTGGACAGGGAAACGGCTACACCTTC
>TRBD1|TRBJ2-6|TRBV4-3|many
CASSHGTGPNVLTF
TGCGCCAGCAGCCATGGGACAGGGCCCAACGTCCTGACTTTC
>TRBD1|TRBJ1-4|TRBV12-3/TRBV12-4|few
CASASVPGQGVFF
TGTGCCAGCGCCTCCGTGCCGGGCCAGGGGGTGTTTTTT